The subject of this entry is one TCR beta chain. Its antigen is not known. This entry belongs to a study of cytomegalovirus exposure and HLA in healthy donors. Across the whole study: The 550 to 700 first-cohort repertoires and the 130 or so validation repertoires shared the same platform, a later analysis reported.

J gave up 7 bases and V 3 bases, and 9 bases lay outside the gene matches. This CDR3 is 14 amino acids long. The germline CDR1 and CDR2 sequences are LGHNA and YSLEER. The donors belonged to the approximately 130-subject validation cohort, separate from the roughly 700-subject first cohort. Libraries were prepared by immunoSEQ multiplex PCR; TCRdb keeps only in-frame clonotypes and omits some of them. The data hold over 45,000 clones, with approximately 85% observed a single time. Study outcomes and limitations: Overall, approximately 150 TCR beta chains were annotated as cytomegalovirus-associated. Three CMV-associated chains were confirmed in vitro to be specific for CMV antigens.

V is TRBV4-3 and J is TRBJ2-7, with 7 bases lining up with TRBD1. The sequencing input was PBMCs. The sequence was obtained from a young woman in good health and CMV-seronegative. This CDR3 is CASSQTGWRGEQYF. The CDR3 DNA sequence: TGCGCCAGCAGCCAGACAGGGTGGCGTGGGGAGCAGTACTTC.